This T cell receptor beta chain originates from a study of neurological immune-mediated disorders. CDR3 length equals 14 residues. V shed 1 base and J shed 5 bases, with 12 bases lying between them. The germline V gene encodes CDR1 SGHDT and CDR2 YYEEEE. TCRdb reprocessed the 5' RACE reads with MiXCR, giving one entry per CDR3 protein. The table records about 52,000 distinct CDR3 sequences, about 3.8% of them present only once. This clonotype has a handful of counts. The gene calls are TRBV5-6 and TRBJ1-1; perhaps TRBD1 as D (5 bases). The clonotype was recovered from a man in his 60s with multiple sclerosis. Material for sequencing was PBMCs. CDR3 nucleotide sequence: TGTGCCAGCAGCTTGATGACAGTGCGGACTGAAGCTTTCTTT. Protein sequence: CASSLMTVRTEAFF.